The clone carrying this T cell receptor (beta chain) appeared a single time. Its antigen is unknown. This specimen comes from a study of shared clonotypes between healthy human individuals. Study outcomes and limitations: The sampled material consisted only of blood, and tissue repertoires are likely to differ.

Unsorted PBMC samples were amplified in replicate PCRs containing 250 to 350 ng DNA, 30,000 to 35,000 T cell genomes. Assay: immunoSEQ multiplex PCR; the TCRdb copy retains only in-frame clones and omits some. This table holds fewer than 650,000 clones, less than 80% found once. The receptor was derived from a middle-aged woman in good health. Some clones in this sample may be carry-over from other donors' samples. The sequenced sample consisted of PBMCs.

CDR3 sequence reads: CASTPSESSYEQYF. CDR3 nucleotides: TGTGCCAGCACCCCCAGCGAGAGCTCCTACGAGCAGTACTTC. The V gene is TRBV2, the J gene TRBJ2-7, with unresolved D. Germline V CDR1 and CDR2: SNHLY, FYNNEI. Between the trimmed V and J ends, which lost 7 bases and 0 bases, there was a span of 13 bases. This CDR3 has 14 amino acids.